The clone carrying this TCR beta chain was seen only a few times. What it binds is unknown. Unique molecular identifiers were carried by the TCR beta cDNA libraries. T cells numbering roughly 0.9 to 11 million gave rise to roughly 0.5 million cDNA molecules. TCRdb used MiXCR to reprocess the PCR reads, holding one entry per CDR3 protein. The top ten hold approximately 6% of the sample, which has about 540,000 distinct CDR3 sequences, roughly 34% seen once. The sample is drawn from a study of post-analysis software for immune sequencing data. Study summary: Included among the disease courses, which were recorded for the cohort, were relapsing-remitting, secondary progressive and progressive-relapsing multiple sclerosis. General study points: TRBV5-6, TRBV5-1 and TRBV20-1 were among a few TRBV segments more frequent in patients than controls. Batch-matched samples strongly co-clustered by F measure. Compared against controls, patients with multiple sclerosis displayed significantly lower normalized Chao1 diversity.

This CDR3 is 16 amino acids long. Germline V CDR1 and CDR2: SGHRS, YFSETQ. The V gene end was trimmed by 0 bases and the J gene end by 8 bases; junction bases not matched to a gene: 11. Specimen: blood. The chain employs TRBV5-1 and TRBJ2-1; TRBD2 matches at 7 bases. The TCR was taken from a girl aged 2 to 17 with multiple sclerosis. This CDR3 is CASSLDWRGRNDEQFF. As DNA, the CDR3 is TGCGCCAGCAGCTTGGACTGGCGGGGGAGGAACGATGAGCAGTTCTTC.